Sequencing of this T cell receptor (beta chain) was carried out in a study of blood T cell repertoires in COVID-19. Overall study: Samples taken during acute and convalescent COVID-19 were collected in the United States, Italy and Spain. PBMCs, B-cell-depleted T cells, or T cells provided the cDNA or gDNA that made up the material.

Germline V gene data show CDR1 as MNHEY and CDR2 as SVGAGI. There are 13 residues in the CDR3. The ends lost 9 bases at V and 3 bases at J; junction bases unmatched: 5. Authors' processing steps: Researchers report that nucleated cell counts were estimated from reference gene primer amplification. Data came from immunoSEQ multiplex PCR; TCRdb stores just in-frame clones and leaves some out. Clone size and V and J calls were adopted from that table, with D and trimming inferred from the DNA. The sample holds under 95,000 clones, 75% to 85% seen once. The material sequenced was peripheral blood. The sequence was obtained from a woman aged 80 or over with acute or convalescent COVID-19. The chain links TRBV6-5 to TRBJ2-7; TRBD1 matches at 10 bases. The CDR3 nucleotides are TGTGCCAGTAGGACAGGGGGAATCTACGAGCAGTACTTC. Protein sequence: CASRTGGIYEQYF.